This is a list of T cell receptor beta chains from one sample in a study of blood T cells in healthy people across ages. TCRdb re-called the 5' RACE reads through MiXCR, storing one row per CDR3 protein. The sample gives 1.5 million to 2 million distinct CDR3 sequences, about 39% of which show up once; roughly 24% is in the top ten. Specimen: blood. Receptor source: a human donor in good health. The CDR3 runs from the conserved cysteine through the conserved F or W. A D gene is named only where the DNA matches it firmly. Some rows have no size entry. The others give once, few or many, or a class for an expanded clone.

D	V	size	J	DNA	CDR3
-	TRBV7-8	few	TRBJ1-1	TGTGCCAGCAGCCAGAGGGAGATCGCCAGCAAGACTGAAGCTTTCTTT	CASSQREIASKTEAFF
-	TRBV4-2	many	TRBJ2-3	TGTGCCAGCAGCCAAGATCCAGGCACAGATACGCAGTATTTT	CASSQDPGTDTQYF
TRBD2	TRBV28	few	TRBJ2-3	TGTGCCAGCAGTCACTTTAGCATCAGCGGGACGCTAAGCACAGATACGCAGTATTTT	CASSHFSISGTLSTDTQYF
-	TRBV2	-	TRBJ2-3	TGTGCCAGCTCCGACGGGCCGAGCACAGATACGCAGTATTTT	CASSDGPSTDTQYF
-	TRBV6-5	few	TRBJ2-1	TGTGCCAGCAGTTACTCGATTTCCTCCGCCAATGAGCAGTTCTTC	CASSYSISSANEQFF
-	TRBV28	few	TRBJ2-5	TGTGCCAGCAGTGCGGCAGGGGCCAACCAAGAGACCCAGTACTTC	CASSAAGANQETQYF
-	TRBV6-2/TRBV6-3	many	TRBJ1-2	TGTGCCAGCACCGAGGTCAGGCTGCGTGGCTACACCTTC	CASTEVRLRGYTF
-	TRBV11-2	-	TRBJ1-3	TGTGCCAGCAGCTTAAATCCGTTCCCGGCAGGAAACACCATATATTTT	CASSLNPFPAGNTIYF
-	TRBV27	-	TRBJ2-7	TGTGCCAGCAGTCCGTCGACAGGACCCTACGAGCAGTACTTC	CASSPSTGPYEQYF
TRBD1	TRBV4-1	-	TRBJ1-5	TGCGCCAGCAGCCCTCGCGGCGACAGGGTTAGCAATCAGCCCCAGCATTTT	CASSPRGDRVSNQPQHF
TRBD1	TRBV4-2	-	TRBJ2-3	TGTGCCTGCAGCCAACGTGACAGGGGCACAGATTCGCAGTATTTT	CACSQRDRGTDSQYF
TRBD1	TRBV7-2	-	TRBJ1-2	TGTGCCAGCAGCTTAGCGGTACAGGGGACTTATGGCTACACCTTC	CASSLAVQGTYGYTF
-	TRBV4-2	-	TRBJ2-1	TGTGCCAGCAGCCAAGACCCGGATGAGGGGGAGCAGTTCTTC	CASSQDPDEGEQFF
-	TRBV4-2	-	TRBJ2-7	TGTGCCAGCAGCCGTGACCTTGGGTACGAGCAGTACTTC	CASSRDLGYEQYF
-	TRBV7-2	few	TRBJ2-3	TGTGCCAGCAGCCGGGTGTTCGGGGGATCAGATACGCAGTATTTT	CASSRVFGGSDTQYF
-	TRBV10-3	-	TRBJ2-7	TGTGCCATCAGTGAGGGAAAGCCGTACGAGCAGTACTTC	CAISEGKPYEQYF
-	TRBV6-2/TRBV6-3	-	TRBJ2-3	TGTGCCAGCACTAAGGTCGGGGGTACAGATACGCAGTATTTT	CASTKVGGTDTQYF
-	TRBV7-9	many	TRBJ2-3	TGTGCCAGCAGCCAGACGGCAGATACGCAGTATTTT	CASSQTADTQYF
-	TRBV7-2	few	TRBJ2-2	TGTGCCAGCAGCCGAGAAGCAGGGGCAGGCGGGGAGCTGTTTTTT	CASSREAGAGGELFF
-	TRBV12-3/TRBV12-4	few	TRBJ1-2	TGTGCCAGCAGTTTAAGGCAGCTCCTAGTTTTCTATGGCTACACCTTC	CASSLRQLLVFYGYTF
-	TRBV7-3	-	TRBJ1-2	TGTGCCAGCAGCCCATCCGCGACAGACTATGGCTACACCTTC	CASSPSATDYGYTF
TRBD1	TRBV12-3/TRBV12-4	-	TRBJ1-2	TGTGCCAGCAGACTAACTCGGGACAGGCGAACTGGGGGCTACACCTTC	CASRLTRDRRTGGYTF
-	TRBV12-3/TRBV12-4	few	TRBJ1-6	TGTGCCAGCAGTTTGGAATTTGGCAGTTTGTCACCCCTCCACTTT	CASSLEFGSLSPLHF
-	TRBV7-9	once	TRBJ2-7	TGTGCCAGCAGCTCCGGCGAGATAGGTAGCGGTGCGACCTCCTACGAGCAGTACTTC	CASSSGEIGSGATSYEQYF
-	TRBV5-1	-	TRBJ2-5	TGCGCCAGCAGCTTGGAGCACCCAGGGCCCGGGGAGACCCAGTACTTC	CASSLEHPGPGETQYF
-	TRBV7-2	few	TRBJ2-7	TGTGCCAGCAGCTTTACTAGGGCGGCGGGGGAGCAGTACTTC	CASSFTRAAGEQYF
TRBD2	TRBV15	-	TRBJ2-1	TGTGCCACCAGCAGAGAGGGACTAGCGGGGGTTTACAATGAGCAGTTCTTC	CATSREGLAGVYNEQFF
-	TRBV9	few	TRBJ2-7	TGTGCCAGCAGCGTAGCCTCCTCCGGGGATCCCTACGAGCAGTACTTC	CASSVASSGDPYEQYF
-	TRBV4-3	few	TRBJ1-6	TGCGCCAGCAGCCAACCTCCCGGTTCACCCCTCCACTTT	CASSQPPGSPLHF
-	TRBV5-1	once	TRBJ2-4	TGCGTCGGCAGCTTGGTAGCGGACAAAAACATTCAGTACTTC	CVGSLVADKNIQYF
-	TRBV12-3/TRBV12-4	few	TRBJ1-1	TGTGCCAGCAGTTTGGGTGTATGGACTGAAGCTTTCTTT	CASSLGVWTEAFF
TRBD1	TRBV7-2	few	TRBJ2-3	TGTGCCAGCAGCGAACAGGGGGCAGGTACGCAGTATTTT	CASSEQGAGTQYF
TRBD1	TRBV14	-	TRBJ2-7	TGTGCCAGCAGCCGTACGGGACAGGGTTACTACGAGCAGTACTTC	CASSRTGQGYYEQYF
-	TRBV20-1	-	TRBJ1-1	TGCAGTGCCCCTCAGATGAACACTGAAGCTTTCTTT	CSAPQMNTEAFF
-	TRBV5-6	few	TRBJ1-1	TGTGCCAGCAGCTCGAACCCCCTAGAAGCTTTCTTT	CASSSNPLEAFF
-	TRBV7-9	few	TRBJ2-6	TGTGCCAGCATGAACAGGGCTGGGGCCAACGTCCTGACTTTC	CASMNRAGANVLTF
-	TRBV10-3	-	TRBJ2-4	TGTGCCATCAGTGAGACCGGGAGTGAGGCCAAAAACATTCAGTACTTC	CAISETGSEAKNIQYF
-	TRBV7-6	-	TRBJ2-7	TGTGCCAGCAGCCGACCCCGGGCAGACTCCTCCTACGAGCAGTACTTC	CASSRPRADSSYEQYF
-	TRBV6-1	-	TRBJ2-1	TGTGCCAGCAGACTAAGAAGACAATACAAGAACAATGAGCAGTTCTTC	CASRLRRQYKNNEQFF
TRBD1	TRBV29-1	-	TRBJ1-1	TGCAGCTCCTCTCAAACAGGGGGCCATGAAGCTTTCTTT	CSSSQTGGHEAFF
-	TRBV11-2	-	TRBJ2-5	TGTGCCAGCAGCTTAGGGCGACAGATCGGTGAGCAGTACTTC	CASSLGRQIGEQYF
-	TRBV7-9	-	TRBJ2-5	TGTGCCAGCAGCTTGGGTCCGACCCGGAGGTATGAGACCCAGTACTTC	CASSLGPTRRYETQYF
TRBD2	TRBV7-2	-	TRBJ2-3	TGTGCCAGCAGCTTAGTCGGTAGCGGGGGATTAGATACGCAGTATTTT	CASSLVGSGGLDTQYF
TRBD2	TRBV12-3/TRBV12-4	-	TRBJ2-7	TGTGCCAGCAGTCCACCAACTAGCGGGGCACGCTACGAGCAGTACTTC	CASSPPTSGARYEQYF
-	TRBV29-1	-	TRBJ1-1	TGCAGCGGGAGCCAGGGGTGGGAAACTGAAGCTTTCTTT	CSGSQGWETEAFF
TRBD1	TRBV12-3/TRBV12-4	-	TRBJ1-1	TGTGCCAGCAGTTTTAACAGGGGGTGGACTGAAGCTTTCTTT	CASSFNRGWTEAFF
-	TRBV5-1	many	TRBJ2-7	TGCGCCAGCAGCTCTGACAGGAGGTCCTACGAGCAGTACTTC	CASSSDRRSYEQYF
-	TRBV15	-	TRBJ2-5	TGTGCCACCAGCAGAGATTTGACACGGGGAACGCAAGAGACCCAGTACTTC	CATSRDLTRGTQETQYF
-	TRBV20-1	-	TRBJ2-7	TGCAGTGCCGATACGACTCGGACATCCTACTCCTACGAGCAGTACTTC	CSADTTRTSYSYEQYF
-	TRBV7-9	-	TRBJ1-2	TGTGCCAGCAGCTTAGGCCGAGTCGGCGCCTATGGCTACACCTTC	CASSLGRVGAYGYTF
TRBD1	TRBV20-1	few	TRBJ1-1	TGCAGTGCTAGAGACCCACAGGGGGCGAACACTGAAGCTTTCTTT	CSARDPQGANTEAFF
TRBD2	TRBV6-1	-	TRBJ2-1	TGTGCCAGCAGTGAAGGGTTAGCGGGGCTCTATGAGCAGTTCTTC	CASSEGLAGLYEQFF
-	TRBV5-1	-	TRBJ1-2	TGCGCCAGCAGCTTGGCCGGGGGGGCGCGGAACTATGGCTACACCTTC	CASSLAGGARNYGYTF
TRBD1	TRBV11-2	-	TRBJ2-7	TGTGCCAGCAGCTTAGACAGGGGGTCGGACGAGCAGTACTTC	CASSLDRGSDEQYF
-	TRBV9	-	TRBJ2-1	TGTGCCAGCAGCGGCGGGACCTTGGGCTCCTACAATGAGCAGTTCTTC	CASSGGTLGSYNEQFF
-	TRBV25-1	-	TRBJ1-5	TGTGCCAGCAGTGAACTAGGGCAGGGAAAGGGCAATCAGCCCCAGCATTTT	CASSELGQGKGNQPQHF
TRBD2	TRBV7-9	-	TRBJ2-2	TGTGCCAGCAGCTTAGGGGGACTAGCGGATTACACCGGGGAGCTGTTTTTT	CASSLGGLADYTGELFF
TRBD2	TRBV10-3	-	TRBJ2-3	TGTGCCATCGCCCGGTTTGCGGGGGGCGAATCTAGCACAGATACGCAGTATTTT	CAIARFAGGESSTDTQYF
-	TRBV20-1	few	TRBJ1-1	TGCAGTGCTAGAGATGGGGTTTTCATAGGGGGTCTGGCTGAAGCTTTCTTT	CSARDGVFIGGLAEAFF
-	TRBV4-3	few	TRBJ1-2	TGCGCCAGCAGCCCGAGCGTGGGGGACCCTAACTATGGCTACACCTTC	CASSPSVGDPNYGYTF